Below are 10 T cell receptor beta chains sequenced from a single sample in a study of identifying expanded T cells in peripheral blood. Using immunoSEQ multiplex PCR, the repertoire was profiled, and TCRdb retains in-frame clones only, with some absent. The sample carries around 100,000 clones, around 90% recorded once. Sequenced material: blood. The receptor set was obtained from a person between 18 and 70 years old in good health.

This rearrangement joins TRBV7-9 to TRBJ2-3; 7 bases are a match to TRBD1. CDR1 SEHNR and CDR2 FQNEAQ come from the germline V gene (reference sequence). The CDR3 spans 16 residues. V was clipped by 6 bases and J by 0 bases; unmatched bases: 9. This CDR3 reads CASSLTGATSTDTQYF. DNA for the CDR3: TGTGCCAGCAGTTTAACAGGGGCGACTAGCACAGATACGCAGTATTTT.

This chain uses TRBV5-1 with TRBJ2-1; weak D call: TRBD2 (5 bases). Between the trimmed V and J ends, which lost 0 bases and 5 bases, there was a span of 15 bases. The CDR3 is 16 residues long. CDR1 SGHRS and CDR2 YFSETQ come from the germline V gene. The CDR3 protein is CASSLAHLGSDNEQFF. The CDR3 DNA sequence: TGCGCCAGCAGCTTGGCCCACCTGGGTAGCGACAATGAGCAGTTCTTC.

CDR3 in amino acids: CASSETINSPLHF. The CDR3 bases are TGCGCCAGCAGCGAGACAATCAATTCACCCCTCCACTTT. The rearrangement links TRBV5-1 to TRBJ1-6; D unresolved. Germline V CDR1 and CDR2: SGHRS, YFSETQ. The V end lost 4 bases, the J end lost 7 bases, and 9 bases lay between the germline ends. The CDR3 loop spans 13 amino acids.

This chain's CDR3 is CASSYAGPPYEQYF. In nucleotides, the CDR3 is TGTGCCAGCAGTTACGCGGGGCCCCCCTACGAGCAGTACTTC. This chain joins TRBV6-6 and TRBJ2-7, with TRBD2 as a possible D gene (6 bases). Trimming took 2 bases from V and 2 from J, leaving 10 bases between them. CDR3 length equals 14 residues. Germline CDR1 reads MNHNY; CDR2 reads SVGAGI (reference sequence).

The rearrangement links TRBV19 to TRBJ2-7; tentative D call: TRBD1 (5 bases). The CDR3 contains 13 residues. Trimming shortened V by 5 bases and J by 1 base, and 9 bases separated the two germline ends. CDR1 is LNHDA and CDR2 is SQIVND in the germline V gene (reference sequence). The CDR3 is CASSPTVSYEQYF. CDR3 in DNA: TGTGCCAGTAGTCCGACAGTATCCTACGAGCAGTACTTC.

The chain has TRBV7-9 and TRBJ1-3; D is ambiguous. Germline lookup yields CDR1 SEHNR and CDR2 FQNEAQ (reference sequence). The V and J ends lost 0 bases and 3 bases respectively, with 12 bases between them. CDR3 size: 16 residues. CDR3 DNA sequence: TGTGCCAGCAGCTTAGCGCTTACGGGGTTTGGAAACACCATATATTTT. It codes for CASSLALTGFGNTIYF.

The chain has TRBV7-9 and TRBJ1-5; maybe TRBD1 (5 bases). This CDR3 has 18 amino acids. Per the germline V gene, CDR1 is SEHNR and CDR2 is FQNEAQ (reference sequence). Trimming took 6 bases from V and 2 from J, leaving 23 bases between them. CDR3 coding DNA: TGTGCCAGCAGTCCGGGGGACTCCTCGGACTCGGGCAATCAGCCCCAGCATTTT. Translated: CASSPGDSSDSGNQPQHF. The full variable domain, rest sourced from reference TRBV7-9 and TRBJ1-5, is DTGVSQNPRHKITKRGQNVTFRCDPISEHNRLYWYRQTLGQGPEFLTYFQNEAQLEKSRLLSDRFSAERPKGSFSTLEIQRTEQGDSAMYLCASSPGDSSDSGNQPQHFGDGTRLSIL.

The chain is built from TRBV7-9 and TRBJ1-1; D unclear. The CDR3 sequence is 14 residues long. Germline V gene lookup returns CDR1 SEHNR and CDR2 FQNEAQ (reference sequence). With 3 bases removed from V and 2 bases from J, the gap between germline ends came to 10 bases. CDR3 coding DNA: TGTGCCAGCAGCTTTTTTGAGGATAACACTGAAGCTTTCTTT. Protein sequence: CASSFFEDNTEAFF. The full variable domain, its missing parts supplied by reference TRBV7-9 and TRBJ1-1, is DTGVSQNPRHKITKRGQNVTFRCDPISEHNRLYWYRQTLGQGPEFLTYFQNEAQLEKSRLLSDRFSAERPKGSFSTLEIQRTEQGDSAMYLCASSFFEDNTEAFFGQGTRLTVV.

The table lists this clone with a count of one. The chain couples TRBV5-6 to TRBJ2-1; 8 bases agree with TRBD2. The CDR3 covers 16 residues. V dropped 1 base and J dropped 6; count of bases not matched to a gene: 9. In germline, CDR1 is SGHDT, CDR2 YYEEEE. The CDR3 nucleotides are TGTGCCAGCAGCTTGTCCAGCGGGGGTGGAGCCAATGAGCAGTTCTTC. Translation gives CASSLSSGGGANEQFF.

This clone was detected only once. The chain employs TRBV6-6 and TRBJ2-3; D remains unclear. Deletions cut 5 bases from V and 6 bases from J, with 9 bases between. The germline gives CDR1 MNHNY, CDR2 SVGAGI (reference sequence). The CDR3 totals 12 residues. The CDR3 DNA is TGTGCCAGCAGTCCGTCCCGGGATACGCAGTATTTT. Protein product: CASSPSRDTQYF.